What follows are 19 T cell receptor beta chains derived from one specimen sequenced in a study of T cells in Graves' hyperthyroidism and ophthalmopathy. Amplified regions were TCR beta CDR3 sequences from RNA transcripts. Initially, a first-round RT-PCR of the TCR CDR3 employed the HTBI primer set. One entry per CDR3 protein results from TCRdb running MiXCR on the multiplex PCR reads. The sample comprises about 540,000 distinct CDR3 sequences, roughly 50% of which are singletons, and approximately 8.2% rests with the top ten. Sequencing was carried out using peripheral blood or thyroid tissue (not recorded which). The receptors here all came from a woman aged 18-35 years with Graves' hyperthyroidism.

With respect to this clonotype: A much bigger clone sits one base away, suggesting this may be a read error. The chain employs TRBV9 and TRBJ2-6, with no clear D. The CDR3 has 16 amino acids. CDR1 is SGDLS, CDR2 YYNGEE, per germline. V was clipped by 0 bases and J by 3 bases, with 10 bases between them. The CDR3 sequence: CASSVGGLDGANVLTF. The CDR3 coding sequence is TGTGCCAGCAGCGTAGGTGGGTTGGATGGGGCCAACGTCCTGACTTTC.

This chain links TRBV15 with TRBJ1-4; the D is unclear. Germline lookup yields CDR1 LNHNV and CDR2 YYDKDF (reference sequence). V was trimmed by 3 bases and J by 8 bases, leaving 13 bases between them. The CDR3 totals 14 residues. The CDR3 DNA reads TGTGCCACCAGCAGCTGGGAGGGAGACGAAAAACTGTTTTTT. Translating gives CATSSWEGDEKLFF.

The chain links TRBV6-5 to TRBJ1-2; possible D gene TRBD1, 6 bases. The CDR3 is made up of 16 amino acids. Germline loops: CDR1 MNHEY, CDR2 SVGAGI. V lost 5 bases and J lost 4, with 20 bases in between. This chain's CDR3 is CASSLPSLGGGYGYTF. CDR3 nucleotide sequence: TGTGCCAGCAGTCTACCCAGCCTAGGGGGAGGCTATGGCTACACCTTC.

This clonotype was detected only once. The chain carries TRBV20-1 and TRBJ1-4; TRBD1 matches at 8 bases. V trimming: 0 bases; J trimming: 7 bases; junction bases outside the gene matches: 7. CDR1 and CDR2 (germline): DFQATT, SNEGSKA (reference sequence). This CDR3 is built from 15 residues. DNA for the CDR3: TGCAGTGCTAGAGAGCGGGACAGGTATACTGAAAAACTGTTTTTT. Its protein product is CSARERDRYTEKLFF.

The sample holds many counts of this clonotype. CDR3 sequence: CASSEGLALETQYF. The CDR3, as DNA: TGTGCCAGCAGTGAAGGGCTAGCGCTAGAGACCCAGTACTTC. The chain is built from TRBV2 and TRBJ2-5; D is perhaps TRBD2 (6 bases). The CDR3 extends over 14 amino acids. V was pared by 1 base and J by 4 bases, with 10 bases between. The V gene's germline CDR1 is SNHLY and CDR2 FYNNEI.

The chain employs TRBV10-3 and TRBJ2-7; D is ambiguous. Per the germline V gene, CDR1 is ENHRY and CDR2 is SYGVKD. Trimming pared 8 bases from V and 6 bases from J, leaving 14 bases between. The CDR3 is 12 amino acids. CDR3 residues: CAISRAPTEQYF. CDR3 coding DNA: TGTGCCATCTCTCGGGCTCCCACCGAGCAGTACTTC.

The V and J genes are TRBV29-1 and TRBJ1-2; tentative D call: TRBD1 (5 bases). Trimming took off 1 base at V and 4 bases at J, with 10 bases between the two ends. In germline, CDR1 is SQVTM, CDR2 ANQGSEA. CDR3 length: 13 amino acids. For the CDR3, the DNA is TGCAGCGTTGAAGGTCCTGGGGGCTATGGCTACACCTTC. This sequence encodes CSVEGPGGYGYTF.

The V gene is TRBV20-1, the J gene TRBJ1-1; TRBD1 aligns across 9 bases. The CDR3 sequence is 13 residues long. The germline V gene encodes CDR1 DFQATT and CDR2 SNEGSKA (reference sequence). CDR3 sequence reads: CGGLDRGTTEAFF. In nucleotides, the CDR3 is TGCGGAGGGCTAGACAGGGGGACCACTGAAGCTTTCTTT.

This clonotype was recorded only once. Germline is not matched at one junction end, which may reflect a read error. The J gene is TRBJ2-7, the V gene TRBV7-9; 7 positions agree with TRBD2. CDR3 length equals 15 residues. The V gene's germline CDR1 is SEHNR and CDR2 FQNEAQ (reference sequence). The CDR3, as DNA: TGCGCCAGCAGCCAACTCTCTAGCGGCCCTTACGAGCAGTACTTC. Its translation is CASSQLSSGPYEQYF. Full variable domain (outside the CDR3, taken from reference TRBV7-9 and TRBJ2-7): DTGVSQNPRHKITKRGQNVTFRCDPISEHNRLYWYRQTLGQGPEFLTYFQNEAQLEKSRLLSDRFSAERPKGSFSTLEIQRTEQGDSAMYLCASSQLSSGPYEQYFGPGTRLTVT.

The gene calls are TRBV7-2 and TRBJ2-2; either TRBD1 or TRBD2 may supply D (7 bases each). The V gene lost 5 bases and the J gene lost 4 bases, with 14 bases spanning the gap. The length of the CDR3 is 15 residues. Germline values: CDR1 SGHTA, CDR2 FQGNSA. The CDR3 region is CASSQAGQSTGELFF. CDR3 bases: TGTGCCAGCAGCCAAGCGGGACAGAGCACCGGGGAGCTGTTTTTT.

This clonotype was seen just once. This could be a read error, since a much larger clone is one nucleotide away. The chain combines TRBV2 with TRBJ2-7, with TRBD2 as a possible D gene (5 bases). Looked up from germline, CDR1 is SNHLY and CDR2 is FYNNEI. The CDR3 covers 13 residues. CDR3 coding DNA: TGTGCCATCAGTGGGGATGGAGGCTACGAGCAGTACTTC. Translation gives CAISGDGGYEQYF.

This clonotype was counted a single time. In nucleotides, the CDR3 is TGTGCCACCAGCAGAGCCCGGGCGAGAAGCAATCAGCCCCAGTACTTC. Protein: CATSRARARSNQPQYF. The gene calls are TRBV15 and TRBJ2-5; no clear D. Trimming took 1 base from V and 9 from J, leaving 21 bases between them. Germline V CDR1 and CDR2: LNHNV, YYDKDF (reference sequence). The CDR3 has 16 amino acids.

Worth noting for this clonotype: A much larger clone sits a single nucleotide away, making a read error possible. V is TRBV7-9 and J is TRBJ2-7, with TRBD2 identical over 7 bases. V gave up 0 bases and J gave up 7 bases; unmatched junction bases: 6. The germline V gene encodes CDR1 SEHNR and CDR2 FQNEAQ (reference sequence). This CDR3 spans 14 amino acids. CDR3 sequence reads: CASSLAGGPSEQYF. In nucleotides, the CDR3 is TGTGCCAGCAGCTTAGCGGGAGGGCCCTCGGAGCAGTACTTC.

This chain uses TRBV12-3 or TRBV12-4 with TRBJ2-5; D gene ambiguous. Deletions cut 4 bases from V and 2 bases from J, with 14 bases between. The CDR3 is 15 residues long. The CDR3 spells CASSSFRNTQETQYF. The CDR3 DNA reads as TGTGCCAGCAGTTCATTCCGGAATACACAAGAGACCCAGTACTTC.

V and J are TRBV29-1 and TRBJ2-2, with TRBD2 as a possible D gene (6 bases). V was trimmed by 6 bases and J by 3 bases, leaving 8 bases between them. Germline V lookup: CDR1 SQVTM, CDR2 ANQGSEA. The CDR3 has 12 amino acids. CDR3 bases: TGCAGCGTGCCGGGGGACACCGGGGAGCTGTTTTTT. Protein sequence: CSVPGDTGELFF.

The V call is TRBV4-1, the J call TRBJ1-1, with D hard to call. The CDR3 loop spans 13 amino acids. V was pared by 2 bases and J by 11 bases, with 15 bases between. Germline assignment: CDR1 MGHRA and CDR2 YSYEKL. CDR3 sequence reads: CASSQLLATGAFF. For the CDR3, the DNA is TGCGCCAGCAGCCAACTTCTGGCTACTGGGGCTTTCTTT.

J is TRBJ2-5 and V is TRBV7-9; the match to TRBD1 covers 9 bases. Germline V gene data show CDR1 as SEHNR and CDR2 as FQNEAQ (reference sequence). V shed 5 bases and J 4 bases; nucleotides not matched to a gene: 8. This CDR3 has 15 amino acids. CDR3 protein: CASSQAGDRVETQYF. CDR3 bases: TGTGCCAGCAGCCAAGCCGGGGACAGGGTAGAGACCCAGTACTTC.

The CDR3 DNA is TGTGCCCCGGCGGGCCCGACGAGTGATCTGGAGGGCTACACCTTC. This encodes CAPAGPTSDLEGYTF. This chain joins TRBV2 and TRBJ1-2; D gene ambiguous. Germline CDR1 is SNHLY and CDR2 is FYNNEI. Trimming stripped 11 bases from V and 8 bases from J, with 27 bases between. The CDR3 has 15 amino acids.

Comments on this clonotype: A read error may be the cause here, since a much bigger clone is one base away. V usage is TRBV7-2 and J usage is TRBJ1-5; unclear D gene. Deletions cut 0 bases from V and 0 bases from J, with 3 bases between. The length of the CDR3 is 14 residues. The V gene's germline CDR1 is SGHTA and CDR2 FQGNSA. The CDR3 sequence: CASSLAYSNQPQHF. The CDR3, as DNA: TGTGCCAGCAGCTTAGCCTATAGCAATCAGCCCCAGCATTTT.